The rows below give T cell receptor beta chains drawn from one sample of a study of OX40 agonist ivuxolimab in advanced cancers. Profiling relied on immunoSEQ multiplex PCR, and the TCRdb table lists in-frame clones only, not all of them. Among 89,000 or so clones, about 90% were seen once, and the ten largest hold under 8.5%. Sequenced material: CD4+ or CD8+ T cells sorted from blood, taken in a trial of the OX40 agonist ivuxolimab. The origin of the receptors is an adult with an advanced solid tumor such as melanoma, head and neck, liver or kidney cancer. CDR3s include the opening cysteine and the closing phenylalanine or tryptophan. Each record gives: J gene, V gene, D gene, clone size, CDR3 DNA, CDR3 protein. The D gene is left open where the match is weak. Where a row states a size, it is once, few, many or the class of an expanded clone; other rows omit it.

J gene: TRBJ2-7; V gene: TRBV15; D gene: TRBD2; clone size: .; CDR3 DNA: TGTGCCACCAGCAGAAGACACTTAGCGGGGCATTCCTACGAGCAGTACTTC; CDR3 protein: CATSRRHLAGHSYEQYF
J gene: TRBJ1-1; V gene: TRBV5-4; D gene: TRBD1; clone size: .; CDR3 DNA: TGTGCCAGTACAGGGGGTACTGAAGCTTTCTTT; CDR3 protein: CASTGGTEAFF
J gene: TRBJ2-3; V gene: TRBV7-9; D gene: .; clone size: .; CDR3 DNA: TGTGCCAGCACCTTAGGTTTAGATACGCAGTATTTT; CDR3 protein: CASTLGLDTQYF
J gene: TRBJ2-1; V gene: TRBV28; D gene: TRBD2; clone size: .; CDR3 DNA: TGTGCCAGCACCATCACGGGAGGGCCGGGTGATGAGCAGTTCTTC; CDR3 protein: CASTITGGPGDEQFF
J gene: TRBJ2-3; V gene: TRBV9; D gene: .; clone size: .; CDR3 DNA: TGTGCCAGCAGCGTAGATGGAGCTGGGGGGGATACGCAGTATTTT; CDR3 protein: CASSVDGAGGDTQYF
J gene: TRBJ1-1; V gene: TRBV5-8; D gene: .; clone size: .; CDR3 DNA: TGTGCCAGCCCCCCGTACGGCAGGCGAGCTTTCTTT; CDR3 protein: CASPPYGRRAFF
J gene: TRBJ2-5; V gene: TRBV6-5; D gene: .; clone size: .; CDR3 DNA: TGTGCCAGCAGTTACTCGATGCTCAGTCCGGAGACCCAGTACTTC; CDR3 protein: CASSYSMLSPETQYF
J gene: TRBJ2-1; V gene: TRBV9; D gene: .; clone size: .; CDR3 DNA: TGTGCCAGCAGCTATAACAATGAGCAGTTCTTC; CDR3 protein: CASSYNNEQFF
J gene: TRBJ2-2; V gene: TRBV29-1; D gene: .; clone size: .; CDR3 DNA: TGCAGCGTTGTCAGTTCGAACACCGGGGAGCTGTTTTTT; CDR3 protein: CSVVSSNTGELFF
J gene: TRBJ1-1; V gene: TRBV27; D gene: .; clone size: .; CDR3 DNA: TGTGCCAGCAGTCTGACGGGGGCGGGCACTGAAGCTTTCTTT; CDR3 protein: CASSLTGAGTEAFF
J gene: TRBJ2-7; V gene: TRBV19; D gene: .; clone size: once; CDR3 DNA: TGTGCCAGTAGTATTCAATACTCCTACGAGCAGTACTTC; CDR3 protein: CASSIQYSYEQYF
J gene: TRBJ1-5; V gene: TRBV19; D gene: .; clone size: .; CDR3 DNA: TGTGCCAGTAGGTACAGGGACTACAATCAGCCCCAGCATTTT; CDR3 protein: CASRYRDYNQPQHF
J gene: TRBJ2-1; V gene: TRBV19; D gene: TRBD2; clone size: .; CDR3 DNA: TGTGCCAGTAGTTTACTAGCGGGCAATGAGCAGTTCTTC; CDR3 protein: CASSLLAGNEQFF
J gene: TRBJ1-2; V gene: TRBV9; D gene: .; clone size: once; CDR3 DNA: TGTGCCAGCAGCGTAGAGTCCCAGGGCTATGGCTACACCTTC; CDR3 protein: CASSVESQGYGYTF
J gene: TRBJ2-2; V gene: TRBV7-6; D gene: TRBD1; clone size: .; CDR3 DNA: TGTGCCAGCAGCCAAAAGACAGGGTTTGTCACCGGGGAGCTGTTTTTT; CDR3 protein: CASSQKTGFVTGELFF
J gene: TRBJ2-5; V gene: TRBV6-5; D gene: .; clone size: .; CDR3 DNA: TGTGCCAGCAGTTACGAGGAGACCCAGTACTTC; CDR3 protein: CASSYEETQYF
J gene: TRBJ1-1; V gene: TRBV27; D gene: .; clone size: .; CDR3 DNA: TGTGCCAGCAGACTGGGGGGTTTTAACACTGAAGCTTTCTTT; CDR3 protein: CASRLGGFNTEAFF
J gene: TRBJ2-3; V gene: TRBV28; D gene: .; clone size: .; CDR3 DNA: TGTGCCAGCAGTTTAACCGCCTGGGGAGATACGCAGTATTTT; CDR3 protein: CASSLTAWGDTQYF
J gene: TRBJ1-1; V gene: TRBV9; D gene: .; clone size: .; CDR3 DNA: TGTGCCAGCAGCTTATTTGCAGTGGGGCGGACTGAAGCTTTCTTT; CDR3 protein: CASSLFAVGRTEAFF
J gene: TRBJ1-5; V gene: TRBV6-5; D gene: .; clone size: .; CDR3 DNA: TGTGCCAGCAGTTACTCCCTCAATCAGCCCCAGCATTTT; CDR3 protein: CASSYSLNQPQHF
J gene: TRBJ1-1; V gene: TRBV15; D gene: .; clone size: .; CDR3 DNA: TGTGCCACCAGATTGGCATACGGGGTCACTGAAGCTTTCTTT; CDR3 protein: CATRLAYGVTEAFF
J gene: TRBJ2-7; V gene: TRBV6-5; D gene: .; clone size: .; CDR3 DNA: TGTGCCAGCGGGGGTGGGGACGAGCAGTACTTC; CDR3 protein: CASGGGDEQYF
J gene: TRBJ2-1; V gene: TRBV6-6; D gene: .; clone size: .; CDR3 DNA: TGTGCCAGCAGTTACTCTACGGAGAATGAGCAGTTCTTC; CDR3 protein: CASSYSTENEQFF
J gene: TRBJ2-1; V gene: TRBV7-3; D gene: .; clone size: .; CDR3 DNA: TGTGCCAGCAGCTTGAACCCGCCTAGTAGTGAATACAATGAGCAGTTCTTC; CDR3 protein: CASSLNPPSSEYNEQFF
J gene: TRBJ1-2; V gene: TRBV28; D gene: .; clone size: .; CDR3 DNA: TGTGCCAGCAGTTTTCGGCCCTCGAACTATGGCTACACCTTC; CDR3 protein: CASSFRPSNYGYTF
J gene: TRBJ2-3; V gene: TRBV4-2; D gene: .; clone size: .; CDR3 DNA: TGTGCCAGCAGCCAAGATTCTAGCACAGATACGCAGTATTTT; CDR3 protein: CASSQDSSTDTQYF
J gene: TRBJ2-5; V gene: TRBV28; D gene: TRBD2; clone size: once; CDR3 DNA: TGTGCCAGCAGTTATTGGGAGGGGACCCAGTACTTC; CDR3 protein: CASSYWEGTQYF
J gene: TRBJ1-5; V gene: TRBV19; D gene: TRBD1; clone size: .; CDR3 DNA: TGTGCCAGTAGCGCGACAGGGAGTAGCAATCAGCCCCAGCATTTT; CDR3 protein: CASSATGSSNQPQHF
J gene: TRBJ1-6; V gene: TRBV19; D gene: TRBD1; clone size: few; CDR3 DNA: TGTGCCAGTAGTGATGACAGGGGGAATTCACCCCTCCACTTT; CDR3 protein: CASSDDRGNSPLHF
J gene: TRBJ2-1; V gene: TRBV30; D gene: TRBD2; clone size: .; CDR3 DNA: TGTGCCTGGAGTGTGACTAGCGGGAGGGCTAATGAGCAGTTCTTC; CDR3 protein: CAWSVTSGRANEQFF
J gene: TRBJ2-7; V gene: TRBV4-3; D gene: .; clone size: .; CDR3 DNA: TGCGCCAGCAGCCTAGCCCGGGACTTCTCCTACGAGCAGTACTTC; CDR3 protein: CASSLARDFSYEQYF
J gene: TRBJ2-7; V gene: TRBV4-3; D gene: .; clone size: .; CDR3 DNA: TGCGCCAGCAGCCAAGTGGCCGGGAGCGCCTACGAGCAGTACTTC; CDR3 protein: CASSQVAGSAYEQYF
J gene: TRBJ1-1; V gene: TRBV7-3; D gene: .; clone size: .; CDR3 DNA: TGTGCCAGCAGCTTGAATGGGGGACCGAACACTGAAGCTTTCTTT; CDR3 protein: CASSLNGGPNTEAFF
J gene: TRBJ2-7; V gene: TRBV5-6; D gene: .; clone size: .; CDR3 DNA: TGTGCCAGCAGCTCCGCCGGGGAGCAGTACTTC; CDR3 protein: CASSSAGEQYF
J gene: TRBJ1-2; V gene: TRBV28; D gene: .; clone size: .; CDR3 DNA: TGTGCCAGCAGTACCGCGACAGAGAGCCTTAACTATGGCTACACCTTC; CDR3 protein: CASSTATESLNYGYTF
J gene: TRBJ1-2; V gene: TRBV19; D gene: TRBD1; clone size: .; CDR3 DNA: TGTGCCACCACCGGGGACCTAAGCAGGGGGCTTCACTATGGCTACACCTTC; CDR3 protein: CATTGDLSRGLHYGYTF
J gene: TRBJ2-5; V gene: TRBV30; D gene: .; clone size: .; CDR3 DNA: TGTGCCTGGAGGCAAAAGACTAGTCTGGAGACCCAGTACTTC; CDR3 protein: CAWRQKTSLETQYF
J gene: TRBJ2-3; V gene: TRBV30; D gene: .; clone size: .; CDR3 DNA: TGTGCCTGGAGTAGCATCACGCAGTATTTT; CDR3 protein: CAWSSITQYF
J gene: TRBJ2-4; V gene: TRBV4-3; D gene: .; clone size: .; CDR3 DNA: TGCGCCAGCAGCCAAGATGGGGTCAACATTCAGTACTTC; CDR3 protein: CASSQDGVNIQYF
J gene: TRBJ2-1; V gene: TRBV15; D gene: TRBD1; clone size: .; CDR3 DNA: TGTGCCACCAGGTTGACAGGGGTAGGCTACAATGAGCAGTTCTTC; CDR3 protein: CATRLTGVGYNEQFF
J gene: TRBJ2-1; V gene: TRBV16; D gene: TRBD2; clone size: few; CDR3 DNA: TGTGCCAGCAGCTACACTAGCGGATTCTACAATGAGCAGTTCTTC; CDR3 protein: CASSYTSGFYNEQFF
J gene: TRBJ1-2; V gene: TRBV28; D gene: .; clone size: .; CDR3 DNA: TGTGCCAGCAGTTCCCGCCGGGGCGATGGCTACACCTTC; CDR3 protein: CASSSRRGDGYTF
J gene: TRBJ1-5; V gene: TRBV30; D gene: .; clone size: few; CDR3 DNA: TGTGCCTGGAGTGTCAGTCAGGCCAATCAGCCCCAGCATTTT; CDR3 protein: CAWSVSQANQPQHF